These T cell receptor beta chains were read from a single sample in a study of blood T cell repertoires in COVID-19. Data came from immunoSEQ multiplex PCR; TCRdb stores just in-frame clones and leaves some out. The sample has 200,000 to 250,000 clones; 84% are singletons. Sequenced sample: peripheral blood. The source of these receptors is an older woman who had recovered from COVID-19. The CDR3 runs from the conserved cysteine through the conserved F or W. A D gene is named only where the DNA matches it firmly. Clone size is not always given. Where it is, it says once, few, many or a class for expanded clones.

CAIRTGMSSYEQYF,TGTGCCATCAGGACAGGGATGTCCTCCTACGAGCAGTACTTC,TRBV10-3,-,TRBD1,TRBJ2-7
CATSRDRGTGGGNEQFF,TGTGCCACCAGCAGAGATAGGGGGACAGGGGGTGGGAATGAGCAGTTCTTC,TRBV15,-,TRBD1,TRBJ2-1
CSALSTDTQYF,TGCAGTGCCCTAAGTACAGATACGCAGTATTTT,TRBV20-1,-,-,TRBJ2-3
CASSLDWRGGSLNEQFF,TGTGCCAGCAGCTTAGATTGGCGGGGGGGAAGTTTGAATGAGCAGTTCTTC,TRBV11-3,-,TRBD2,TRBJ2-1
CASSFAGRQPQHF,TGTGCCAGCAGTTTCGCAGGCCGTCAGCCCCAGCATTTT,TRBV12-3/TRBV12-4,-,-,TRBJ1-5
CASRPGQGTEAFF,TGTGCCAGCAGGCCGGGACAGGGCACTGAAGCTTTCTTT,TRBV2,-,TRBD1,TRBJ1-1
CAWNPGGSGGYGYTF,TGTGCCTGGAATCCGGGAGGTTCGGGAGGCTATGGCTACACCTTC,TRBV30,-,-,TRBJ1-2
CASARDSIYEQYF,TGTGCCAGTGCCCGGGACAGCATCTACGAGCAGTACTTC,TRBV19,-,TRBD1,TRBJ2-7
CASSHLAGGTDTQYF,TGTGCCAGCAGCCATCTCGCGGGGGGCACAGATACGCAGTATTTT,TRBV7-3,-,TRBD2,TRBJ2-3
CAISGQQGGIDTIYF,TGTGCCATCAGCGGACAGCAGGGTGGAATTGACACCATATATTTT,TRBV10-3,-,-,TRBJ1-3
CASSSGQGKNTEAFF,TGCGCCAGCAGCTCTGGACAGGGAAAGAACACTGAAGCTTTCTTT,TRBV5-1,-,TRBD1,TRBJ1-1
CATNQRGLARTGELFF,TGTGCCACCAACCAACGGGGACTAGCACGCACCGGGGAGCTGTTTTTT,TRBV15,few,TRBD2,TRBJ2-2
CASSVARGAGGYTF,TGTGCCAGCAGTGTTGCGCGGGGGGCTGGTGGCTACACCTTC,TRBV2,-,-,TRBJ1-2
CASSLSPDQPQHF,TGTGCCAGCAGCTTAAGCCCGGATCAGCCCCAGCATTTT,TRBV7-3,-,-,TRBJ1-5
CASSPLAGGLKQYF,TGTGCCAGCAGCCCCCTCGCGGGTGGGTTAAAGCAGTACTTC,TRBV7-3,-,-,TRBJ2-7
CASSSGSFTDTQYF,TGTGCCAGCAGCTCAGGAAGCTTCACAGATACGCAGTATTTT,TRBV7-3,-,-,TRBJ2-3
CASSENRDEQYF,TGTGCCAGCAGTGAAAACAGGGACGAGCAGTACTTC,TRBV25-1,-,-,TRBJ2-7
CASSPGLAGALATDTQYF,TGCGCCAGCAGCCCCGGACTAGCGGGGGCCCTGGCGACAGATACGCAGTATTTT,TRBV5-1,once,TRBD2,TRBJ2-3
CASGAGGSYQETQYF,TGCGCCAGCGGGGCGGGAGGATCGTACCAAGAGACCCAGTACTTC,TRBV5-1,-,TRBD2,TRBJ2-5
CASSPQIAGDTDTQYF,TGTGCCAGCAGCCCCCAAATAGCGGGGGACACAGATACGCAGTATTTT,TRBV7-3,-,TRBD2,TRBJ2-3
CASKDGAVGGELFF,TGTGCCAGCAAAGATGGAGCGGTTGGGGGGGAGCTGTTTTTT,TRBV6-6,-,-,TRBJ2-2
CATSDGTANGYTF,TGTGCCACCAGTGACGGGACAGCCAATGGCTACACCTTC,TRBV24-1,-,TRBD1,TRBJ1-2
CASSDLDRVGQPQHF,TGTGCCAGCAGCGACCTAGACAGGGTAGGGCAGCCCCAGCATTTT,TRBV2,-,TRBD1,TRBJ1-5
CASSQTGEGGYTF,TGTGCCAGCAGTCAGACAGGGGAGGGTGGCTACACCTTC,TRBV2,-,TRBD1,TRBJ1-2
CASSFGSRYGYTF,TGTGCCAGCAGTTTTGGCTCTAGGTATGGCTACACCTTC,TRBV27,-,-,TRBJ1-2
CASSAAVWQGDNEQFF,TGTGCCAGCTCAGCCGCCGTTTGGCAGGGGGACAATGAGCAGTTCTTC,TRBV18,once,TRBD1,TRBJ2-1
CASSVVAGPDYGYTF,TGTGCCAGCAGCGTAGTGGCAGGCCCAGACTATGGCTACACCTTC,TRBV9,-,-,TRBJ1-2
CASSLGVGGRTEAFF,TGCGCCAGCAGCTTGGGTGTGGGAGGGCGGACTGAAGCTTTCTTT,TRBV5-1,once,-,TRBJ1-1
CASSLASPDTQYF,TGTGCCAGCAGCTTAGCGTCCCCAGATACGCAGTATTTT,TRBV7-3,-,-,TRBJ2-3
CASSSTGSGVQETQYF,TGCGCCAGCAGCTCAACAGGGAGCGGGGTTCAAGAGACCCAGTACTTC,TRBV5-1,-,-,TRBJ2-5
CASSQLGQSYGYTF,TGTGCCAGCAGCCAGTTGGGACAGTCCTATGGCTACACCTTC,TRBV14,-,TRBD1,TRBJ1-2
CASSVAQGETQYF,TGTGCCAGCAGCGTAGCACAGGGTGAGACCCAGTACTTC,TRBV9,once,-,TRBJ2-5
CASSWGQTNEKLFF,TGTGCCAGCAGCTGGGGACAGACTAATGAAAAACTGTTTTTT,TRBV5-8,-,TRBD1,TRBJ1-4
CASSLASGGPWPQYF,TGTGCCAGCAGCTTAGCTAGCGGGGGGCCTTGGCCGCAGTATTTT,TRBV7-2,-,TRBD2,TRBJ2-3
CASSFDRVSNTIYF,TGCGCCAGCAGCTTTGACAGGGTATCAAACACCATATATTTT,TRBV5-1,-,TRBD1,TRBJ1-3
CASSLAGDHQETQYF,TGTGCCAGCAGCCTAGCGGGGGACCACCAAGAGACCCAGTACTTC,TRBV6-2/TRBV6-3,few,TRBD2,TRBJ2-5
CASSPSGGEQFF,TGTGCCAGCAGCCCATCGGGAGGTGAGCAGTTCTTC,TRBV27,-,TRBD2,TRBJ2-1
CASSLAGSGRPYGYTF,TGTGCCAGCAGCTTGGCCGGGTCCGGTCGCCCCTATGGCTACACCTTC,TRBV5-6,few,-,TRBJ1-2
CASSVEGGPGNTIYF,TGTGCCAGCAGCGTAGAGGGAGGGCCTGGAAACACCATATATTTT,TRBV9,-,-,TRBJ1-3
CASSYDQGAAGNTIYF,TGTGCCAGCAGTTACGATCAGGGTGCGGCTGGAAACACCATATATTTT,TRBV6-5,-,-,TRBJ1-3
CASSIMRQGYGYTF,TGTGCCAGTAGTATTATGAGACAGGGGTATGGCTACACCTTC,TRBV19,-,TRBD1,TRBJ1-2
CASRLNLLTEAFF,TGCGCCAGCAGACTGAACCTACTCACTGAAGCTTTCTTT,TRBV5-1,-,-,TRBJ1-1
CASRPKGPHTGELFF,TGTGCCAGCAGACCGAAGGGGCCCCACACCGGGGAGCTGTTTTTT,TRBV5-4,-,-,TRBJ2-2
CATSRDIQGEQYF,TGTGCCACCAGCAGAGATATCCAGGGGGAGCAGTACTTC,TRBV15,-,-,TRBJ2-7
CASSYSSRGRGTEQYF,TGTGCCAGCAGTTACTCCTCGAGGGGGCGCGGTACCGAGCAGTACTTC,TRBV6-5,-,TRBD1,TRBJ2-7
CASSKEGLAGVADTQYF,TGTGCCAGCAGCAAGGAGGGACTAGCGGGGGTTGCAGATACGCAGTATTTT,TRBV5-4,-,TRBD2,TRBJ2-3
CASRPNSAGVGETQYF,TGTGCCAGCAGGCCAAATAGCGCCGGGGTTGGAGAGACCCAGTACTTC,TRBV27,-,-,TRBJ2-5
CATSRPRSRIYNEQFF,TGTGCCACCAGCAGACCTAGATCGAGAATCTACAATGAGCAGTTCTTC,TRBV15,-,-,TRBJ2-1
CASSLGPGGVYEQYF,TGCGCCAGCAGCTTGGGCCCAGGGGGCGTCTACGAGCAGTACTTC,TRBV5-1,-,TRBD1,TRBJ2-7
CASSLSGATNEKLFF,TGCGCCAGCAGCTTGTCCGGGGCAACTAATGAAAAACTGTTTTTT,TRBV5-1,few,-,TRBJ1-4
CASSLPGGANEQFF,TGTGCCAGCAGCCTACCGGGGGGGGCCAATGAGCAGTTCTTC,TRBV5-8,-,TRBD2,TRBJ2-1
CASSISGAGEQPQHF,TGTGCCAGCAGTATATCCGGGGCAGGGGAACAGCCCCAGCATTTT,TRBV27,-,-,TRBJ1-5
CASRDKPTGGFYEQYF,TGTGCCAGCAGAGATAAACCGACAGGGGGCTTCTACGAGCAGTACTTC,TRBV2,few,TRBD1,TRBJ2-7
CASSGGTSGGTDTQYF,TGTGCCAGCAGCGGAGGTACTAGCGGGGGCACAGATACGCAGTATTTT,TRBV13,-,TRBD2,TRBJ2-3
CSVAGTAGGTDTQYF,TGCAGCGTGGCAGGAACGGCGGGGGGCACAGATACGCAGTATTTT,TRBV29-1,-,TRBD2,TRBJ2-3
CASSVESLAGVTDTQYF,TGTGCCAGCAGCGTAGAATCACTAGCGGGGGTCACAGATACGCAGTATTTT,TRBV9,-,TRBD2,TRBJ2-3
CASSIAGGRDTQYF,TGTGCCAGTAGTATAGCGGGGGGGAGAGATACGCAGTATTTT,TRBV19,-,TRBD2,TRBJ2-3
CASATGGNSPLHF,TGTGCCAGCGCTACCGGGGGTAATTCACCCCTCCACTTT,TRBV12-3/TRBV12-4,few,-,TRBJ1-6
CASKGAGDRGFSGYTF,TGTGCCAGCAAGGGAGCTGGAGACAGGGGCTTTAGCGGCTACACCTTC,TRBV6-6,-,TRBD1,TRBJ1-2